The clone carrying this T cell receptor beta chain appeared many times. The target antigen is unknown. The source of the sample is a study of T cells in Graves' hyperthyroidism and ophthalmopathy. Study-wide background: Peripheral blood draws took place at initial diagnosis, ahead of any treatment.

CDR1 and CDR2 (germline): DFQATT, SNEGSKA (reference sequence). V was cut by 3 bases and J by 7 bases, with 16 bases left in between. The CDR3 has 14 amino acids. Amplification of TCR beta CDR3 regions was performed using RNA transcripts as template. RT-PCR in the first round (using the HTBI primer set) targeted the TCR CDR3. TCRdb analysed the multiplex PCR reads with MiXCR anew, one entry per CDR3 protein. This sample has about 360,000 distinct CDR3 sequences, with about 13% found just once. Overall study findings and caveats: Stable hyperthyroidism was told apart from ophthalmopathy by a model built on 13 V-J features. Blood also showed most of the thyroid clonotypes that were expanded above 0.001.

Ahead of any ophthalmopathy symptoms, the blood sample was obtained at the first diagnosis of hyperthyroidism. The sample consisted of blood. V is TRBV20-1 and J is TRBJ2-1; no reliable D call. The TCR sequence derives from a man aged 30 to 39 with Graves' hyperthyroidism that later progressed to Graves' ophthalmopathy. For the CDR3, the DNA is TGCAGTGCTAGTCCCAGCAGAAGTCGGAATGAGCAGTTCTTC. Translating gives CSASPSRSRNEQFF.